The T cell receptor beta chain described here comes from a study of beta chain features in type 1 diabetes. The study's findings and limits: When VDJ junctions were examined, type 1 diabetes patients showed fewer insertions and more deletions. Researchers report that Type 1 diabetes patients had moderately but significantly shorter TCRB CDR3s across all four CD4+ subsets. The naive, central memory and Treg TCRB repertoires showed an apparent similarity that was greater among patients than among healthy donors.

V lost 2 bases and J 6 bases, leaving 16 bases between the germline ends. From germline, CDR1 is LGHNA and CDR2 YSLEER. The CDR3 sequence is 15 residues long. Notes on this clone: Its antigen is undetermined.

Sorting based on CD45RO/CCR7/CD25/CD127/CD95/CD27 separated CD4+ naive, central memory, regulatory and stem cell-like memory cells. The entirety of the isolated RNA underwent reverse transcription, so expressed TCRB transcripts were sequenced. Roughly 3.4 million reads were obtained on average from naive, central memory and regulatory T cell samples. Data came from immunoSEQ multiplex PCR; TCRdb stores just in-frame clones and leaves some out. The sample shows some 250,000 clones, about 11% of them seen only once. The receptor comes from a man aged 30-40 years with type 1 diabetes. The sequencing input was naive CD4+ T cells from blood. The chain recombines TRBV4-3 with TRBJ1-2; no definite D call. The CDR3 protein is CASSQNFGSWDGYTF. DNA of the CDR3: TGCGCCAGCAGCCAAAACTTCGGGAGTTGGGATGGCTACACCTTC.